This is a list of T cell receptor beta chains from one sample in a study of early T cells in non-severe SARS-CoV-2 infection. TCRdb re-analysed the 5' RACE reads in MiXCR, keeping a single row per CDR3 protein. The data hold around 55,000 distinct CDR3 sequences, with 12% observed a single time. Sequencing used whole blood. Every receptor here comes from an adult who was a healthcare worker with PCR-confirmed SARS-CoV-2 infection or an uninfected control (not recorded which). Both conserved end residues are part of each CDR3. A D gene is named only where the DNA matches it firmly. Not every row has a clone size; where given, it reads once, few, many or a size class.

>TRBD2|TRBJ2-2|TRBV5-1|few
TGCGCCAGCAGCCTCGGACTAGCGGGAGGGCCAAACACCGGGGAGCTGTTTTTT
CASSLGLAGGPNTGELFF
>TRBD2|TRBJ2-7|TRBV28|NA
TGTGCCAGCAGTCTGAGACTAGCGGGAGTGTACGAGCAGTACTTC
CASSLRLAGVYEQYF
>TRBD2|TRBJ2-3|TRBV5-6|NA
TGTGCCAGCAGCTGGGGACTAGCGGGAGCATCAGATACGCAGTATTTT
CASSWGLAGASDTQYF
>NA|TRBJ2-7|TRBV20-1|NA
TGCAGTGCTAGAGTGGTACCCGCCTACGAGCAGTACTTC
CSARVVPAYEQYF
>NA|TRBJ2-1|TRBV20-1|NA
TGCAGTGCTAGAGACCCAGGGAAAGGGGGCAATGAGCAGTTCTTC
CSARDPGKGGNEQFF
>NA|TRBJ2-2|TRBV20-1|many
TGCAGTGCACGGCCCGGGAAGACGAACACCGGGGAGCTGTTTTTT
CSARPGKTNTGELFF
>TRBD1|TRBJ1-3|TRBV20-1|few
TGCAGTGCTAGAGGCCCCCCCAGTACAGGGGGCGGAAACACCATATATTTT
CSARGPPSTGGGNTIYF
>TRBD2|TRBJ2-3|TRBV5-4|NA
TGTGCCAGCAGCTCCCGGACTAGCAGCACAGATACGCAGTATTTT
CASSSRTSSTDTQYF
>NA|TRBJ1-6|TRBV28|few
TGTGCCAGCAGTTCCGATGGTGGCAGGTCACCCCTCCACTTT
CASSSDGGRSPLHF
>NA|TRBJ2-1|TRBV7-9|many
TGTGCCAGCAGCCCGAACCTAGAGGAGGGTGAGCAGTTCTTC
CASSPNLEEGEQFF
>TRBD2|TRBJ2-3|TRBV20-1|many
TGCAGTGCTAGAGGCTGGCGGGAGTTCACAGATACGCAGTATTTT
CSARGWREFTDTQYF
>TRBD2|TRBJ2-3|TRBV5-4|NA
TGTGTCAGCAGCGCAGGGGTAGCGGGAACGACAGATACGCAGTATTTT
CVSSAGVAGTTDTQYF
>NA|TRBJ2-1|TRBV7-9|NA
TGTGCCAGCAGCTTAGGGGGGCTAAATGAGCAGTTCTTC
CASSLGGLNEQFF
>TRBD1|TRBJ2-3|TRBV9|NA
TGTGCCAGCAGCCCCCGGGACAGAACAGATACGCAGTATTTT
CASSPRDRTDTQYF
>TRBD2|TRBJ2-5|TRBV4-2|NA
TGTGCCAGCAGCAGAGGGACTAGCGGGTTCCAAGAGACCCAGTACTTC
CASSRGTSGFQETQYF
>TRBD1|TRBJ2-1|TRBV28|many
TGTGCCAGCAGTTTCCCGCGCAGGGGGATAACCTACAATGAGCAGTTCTTC
CASSFPRRGITYNEQFF
>TRBD2|TRBJ2-3|TRBV3-1|many
TGTGCCAGCAGCCAAGAGGCTAGCGGGCTACTAGGGGATACGCAGTATTTT
CASSQEASGLLGDTQYF
>NA|TRBJ2-5|TRBV9|many
TGTGCCAGCAGCGTAGGGGAATCAGAGACCCAGTACTTC
CASSVGESETQYF
>TRBD1|TRBJ2-7|TRBV29-1|few
TGCAGCGCGACAGGGGAAAGCTCCTACGAGCAGTACTTC
CSATGESSYEQYF
>TRBD2|TRBJ2-1|TRBV7-9|many
TGTGCCAGCAGCTTAGTCGGGGACCTAGCGGGGCGGCATGAGCAGTTCTTC
CASSLVGDLAGRHEQFF
>NA|TRBJ1-5|TRBV5-1|NA
TGCGCCAGCAGCTTGCGAGGACCCCCAGGCTATAGCAATCAGCCCCAGCATTTT
CASSLRGPPGYSNQPQHF
>NA|TRBJ2-7|TRBV5-1|NA
TGCGCCAGCAGCCAAAAAATGGGCGGAAACTCCTACGAGCAGTACTTC
CASSQKMGGNSYEQYF
>TRBD2|TRBJ2-1|TRBV5-4|many
TGTGCCAGCAGCAAAGGCCGGGAGGGCCATGAGCAGTTCTTC
CASSKGREGHEQFF
>NA|TRBJ1-1|TRBV5-1|many
TGCGCCAGCAGCCTGGGACAATCTGAAGCTTTCTTT
CASSLGQSEAFF
>NA|TRBJ2-3|TRBV18|many
TGTGCCAGCTCACCTCGGCCCTCGGATACGCAGTATTTT
CASSPRPSDTQYF
>NA|TRBJ1-2|TRBV30|NA
TGTGCCTGGAGTGTACTCTCAGGGGACGGCTACACCTTC
CAWSVLSGDGYTF
>NA|TRBJ1-5|TRBV24-1|many
TGTGCCACCGCGGACGGATATAGCAATCAGCCCCAGCATTTT
CATADGYSNQPQHF
>TRBD1|TRBJ1-5|TRBV7-6|many
TGTGCCAGCAGCCGGACAGGGGGCTCTGGTCAGCCCCAGCATTTT
CASSRTGGSGQPQHF
>TRBD1|TRBJ2-3|TRBV28|many
TGTGCCAGCAGTAAAGCGGGACAGGGGGCCCTCGTGTGGTCCACAGATACGCAGTATTTT
CASSKAGQGALVWSTDTQYF
>NA|TRBJ2-1|TRBV5-1|many
TGCGCCAGCAGCTTGGCCCCGGGGAGTAGGAATGAGCAGTTCTTC
CASSLAPGSRNEQFF
>NA|TRBJ2-1|TRBV19|many
TGTGCCAGTAGTCCCACCTTGGGGGTTGAGCAGTTCTTC
CASSPTLGVEQFF
>NA|TRBJ2-1|TRBV7-3|few
TGTGCCAGCAGCCCCCATCTAGCCTCCTACAATGAGCAGTTCTTC
CASSPHLASYNEQFF
>TRBD2|TRBJ2-1|TRBV19|many
TGTGCCAGTAGTATGGGACTAGCGGTAAATGAGCAGTTCTTC
CASSMGLAVNEQFF
>NA|TRBJ2-5|TRBV6-1|few
TGTGCCAGCTTCGACTGGATGAGGACCCAGTACTTC
CASFDWMRTQYF
>NA|TRBJ1-5|TRBV6-2/TRBV6-3|NA
TGTGCCAGCAGTTACGAGGGCAGATTTAATCAGCCCCAGCATTTT
CASSYEGRFNQPQHF
>NA|TRBJ1-2|TRBV5-1|many
TGCGCCAGCAGCTTGCAGGGGAATGGCTACACCTTC
CASSLQGNGYTF
>NA|TRBJ2-1|TRBV5-1|NA
TGCGCCAGCAGCTTGGGACAGGCCTACAATGAGCAGTTCTTC
CASSLGQAYNEQFF
>NA|TRBJ2-7|TRBV28|many
TGTGCCAGCAGTTCCCGGCTGGGTTCTCACGAGCAGTACTTC
CASSSRLGSHEQYF
>NA|TRBJ2-7|TRBV9|NA
TGTGCCAGCAGCCCCCCGGGTTTTTCCTACGAGCAGTACTTC
CASSPPGFSYEQYF
>TRBD1|TRBJ1-3|TRBV5-1|many
TGCGCCAGCAGTTCCGACAGGGTCTCTGGAAACACCATATATTTT
CASSSDRVSGNTIYF
>TRBD2|TRBJ2-7|TRBV27|NA
TGTGCCAGCACACCGACTAGCGGGAGCTCCTACGAGCAGTACTTC
CASTPTSGSSYEQYF